This T cell receptor beta chain was retrieved from a study of blood T cell repertoires in COVID-19. The protocol was immunoSEQ multiplex PCR, while the TCRdb copy is restricted to in-frame clones and leaves out a portion. The sample holds approximately 61,000 clones; 88% are singletons and the top ten take about 18%. V gave up 3 bases and J gave up 0 bases, with 9 bases separating them. The CDR3 sequence is 15 residues long. Per the germline V gene, CDR1 is SGHNT and CDR2 is YYREEE (reference sequence). The chain links TRBV5-4 to TRBJ1-4; possibly TRBD1 for D (6 bases). The sequence was obtained from a woman aged 80 or over with active COVID-19. The sequenced material came from peripheral blood. Written as DNA, the CDR3 is TGTGCCAGCAGCTGGTCAGGGGCAACTAATGAAAAACTGTTTTTT. Translating gives CASSWSGATNEKLFF.